Below, 12 T cell receptor beta chains from the same sample are listed, as sequenced in a study of regulatory T cells in long-lasting Graves disease. Time point in this sample: persistent/refractory GD, antithyroid drugs over 5 years with positive TRAb. Construction of the TCR library relied on RNA isolated from PBMCs. Investigators prepared the TCR beta libraries by applying iRepertoire HTBI primers and Arm-PCR of CDR3 regions. A single record per CDR3 protein comes from TCRdb applying MiXCR to the multiplex PCR reads. The repertoire consists of hundreds of thousands of distinct CDR3 sequences, with 20% to 25% occurring once and the leading ten covering less than 9%. The specimen was peripheral blood mononuclear cells (PBMCs), collected when the disease was refractory, from a patient treated with antithyroid drugs. The source of these receptors is a female donor with Graves disease.

There are many counts of this clonotype. The chain employs TRBV6-1 and TRBJ1-1; D remains ambiguous. Germline V gene lookup returns CDR1 MNHNS and CDR2 SASEGT. The CDR3 runs 14 residues. The ends were cut back, 2 bases at V and 4 bases at J, with 11 bases in the middle. The CDR3 sequence: CASSELGRPTEAFF. Here the CDR3 DNA reads TGTGCCAGCAGTGAACTGGGTCGGCCCACTGAAGCTTTCTTT.

With regard to this clonotype: Being one base from a much bigger clone, this may be a read error. Here the CDR3 omits its conserved ending phenylalanine or tryptophan, so a read error is the likely source. The chain is built from TRBV29-1 and TRBJ1-5; TRBD1 agrees at 7 bases. The CDR3 consists of 13 residues. The germline gives CDR1 SQVTM, CDR2 ANQGSEA. J was trimmed by 2 bases and V by 4 bases; bases with no gene match: 2. The CDR3 bases are TGCAGCGTTGCGGGGACAGGCAATCAGCCCCAGCATCTT. The encoded protein is CSVAGTGNQPQHL.

The genes are TRBV9 and TRBJ2-5; D is ambiguous. Germline-derived CDR1 and CDR2 are SGDLS and YYNGEE. Trimming left V 3 bases short and J 7 bases short, with 19 bases between. The CDR3 runs 15 residues. In DNA, the CDR3 is TGTGCCAGCAGCGCAACCGGGCCCGGCCCGGGGACCCAGTACTTC. This codes for CASSATGPGPGTQYF.

V gene TRBV19 combines with J gene TRBJ2-5; D is uncertain. Per the germline V gene, CDR1 is LNHDA and CDR2 is SQIVND (reference sequence). Trimming removed 0 bases at V and 3 bases at J, with 8 bases between. The CDR3 covers 14 residues. CDR3 amino acids: CASSIDNSKETQYF. The CDR3 region has the DNA TGTGCCAGTAGTATAGATAACAGCAAAGAGACCCAGTACTTC.

A few counts support this clonotype. The chain is built from TRBV20-1 and TRBJ2-3; D might be TRBD2 (5 bases). The V end was cut by 4 bases, the J end by 4 bases, with 12 bases between. The CDR3 runs 13 residues. Germline V gene sequence: CDR1 DFQATT, CDR2 SNEGSKA (reference sequence). For the CDR3, the DNA is TGCAGTGCTACCCGTGGTAGCGCAGATACGCAGTATTTT. Translated, it gives CSATRGSADTQYF.

This clonotype was detected only a few times. The chain employs TRBV19 and TRBJ1-1; D remains ambiguous. CDR1 is LNHDA and CDR2 is SQIVND in the germline V gene (reference sequence). This CDR3 has 13 amino acids. Trimming pared 1 base from V and 7 bases from J, leaving 10 bases between. Here the CDR3 reads CASSIGEGDEAFF. The DNA of the CDR3 is TGTGCCAGTAGTATAGGGGAGGGTGATGAAGCTTTCTTT.

This clonotype was seen many times. V usage is TRBV27 and J usage is TRBJ1-1; D gene unclear. Germline V lookup: CDR1 MNHEY, CDR2 SMNVEV (reference sequence). The CDR3 is made up of 15 amino acids. Trimming removed 2 bases at V and 6 bases at J, with 16 bases between. The CDR3 DNA reads as TGTGCCAGCAGTTTAACTGACGGGGTTTGGCCTGAAGCTTTCTTT. Protein sequence: CASSLTDGVWPEAFF.

This clonotype has just a few counts. The chain combines TRBV29-1 with TRBJ2-7, with 7 bases fitting TRBD1. The V and J ends lost 6 bases and 4 bases, in that order; junction bases with no gene match: 6. Germline loops: CDR1 SQVTM, CDR2 ANQGSEA. The length of the CDR3 is 12 residues. In DNA form, the CDR3 reads TGCAGCGTGCAAGACAGGGAGTACGAGCAGTACTTC. This translates into CSVQDREYEQYF.

This rearrangement joins TRBV6-2 or TRBV6-3 to TRBJ1-5; no clear D. V was clipped by 2 bases and J by 13 bases, with 12 bases between them. The CDR3 extends over 12 amino acids. CDR1 and CDR2 from the germline V gene are MNHEY and SVGEGT. In DNA form, the CDR3 reads TGTGCCAGCAGTTACCCCGGGCGGGAGCAGCATTTT. Translation: CASSYPGREQHF.

This clonotype was counted at least ten times. The chain has TRBV5-1 and TRBJ1-1; TRBD1 matches 7 bases. V shed 2 bases, J shed 0 bases, and the junction held 7 bases outside the gene matches. This CDR3 region has 16 residues. CDR1 SGHRS and CDR2 YFSETQ come from the germline V gene. CDR3 bases: TGCGCCAGCAGCTTATACCAACAGGGGATGAACACTGAAGCTTTCTTT. The encoded protein is CASSLYQQGMNTEAFF. Full variable domain (missing parts from reference TRBV5-1 and TRBJ1-1): KAGVTQTPRYLIKTRGQQVTLSCSPISGHRSVSWYQQTPGQGLQFLFEYFSETQRNKGNFPGRFSGRQFSNSRSEMNVSTLELGDSALYLCASSLYQQGMNTEAFFGQGTRLTVV.

This clonotype was observed many times. The genes are TRBV2 and TRBJ2-7, with D possibly TRBD1 on 6 matching bases. Germline-derived CDR1 and CDR2 are SNHLY and FYNNEI. V was shortened by 5 bases and J by 0 bases, with 8 bases between the two germline ends. CDR3 size: 13 residues. This CDR3 reads CASSPDSSYEQYF. The DNA of the CDR3 is TGTGCCAGCAGTCCGGACAGCTCCTACGAGCAGTACTTC.

J is TRBJ1-5 and V is TRBV5-1; TRBD1 is a possible D gene (6 bases). This CDR3 spans 15 amino acids. The V end was cut by 1 base, the J end by 4 bases, with 12 bases between. Germline V lookup: CDR1 SGHRS, CDR2 YFSETQ. The DNA for the CDR3 is TGCGCCAGCAGCTTGCACACAGGGATAAATCAGCCCCAGCATTTT. Encoded protein: CASSLHTGINQPQHF.